This T cell receptor (beta chain) was profiled in a study of T cells in tuberculosis. In the study overall: Samples predate treatment or fall within its first 7 days.

General observations from the study: Cases with active tuberculosis were adults, while controls were adolescents.

Time point noted: new active TB diagnosis, blood taken before or within 7 days of starting treatment. HIV-seronegative South African adults aged 18 years or older had newly diagnosed active tuberculosis. Assay: immunoSEQ multiplex PCR; the TCRdb copy retains only in-frame clones and omits some. This sample has 35,000 to 45,000 clones, with roughly 95% found just once. Note on this clone: What it recognizes is unknown.

The material sequenced was PBMCs, taken at tuberculosis diagnosis. The origin of this receptor is an adult with tuberculosis.

CDR3 region: CASSLDRTNTGELFF. CDR3 in DNA: TGTGCCAGCTCATTGGACAGGACGAACACCGGGGAGCTGTTTTTT. This chain connects TRBV18 to TRBJ2-2; 7 bases are shared with TRBD1. Losses at the gene ends were 5 bases for V and 0 bases for J; bases not matched to a gene: 3. CDR1 and CDR2 (germline): KGHSH, LQKENI. The length of the CDR3 is 15 residues.